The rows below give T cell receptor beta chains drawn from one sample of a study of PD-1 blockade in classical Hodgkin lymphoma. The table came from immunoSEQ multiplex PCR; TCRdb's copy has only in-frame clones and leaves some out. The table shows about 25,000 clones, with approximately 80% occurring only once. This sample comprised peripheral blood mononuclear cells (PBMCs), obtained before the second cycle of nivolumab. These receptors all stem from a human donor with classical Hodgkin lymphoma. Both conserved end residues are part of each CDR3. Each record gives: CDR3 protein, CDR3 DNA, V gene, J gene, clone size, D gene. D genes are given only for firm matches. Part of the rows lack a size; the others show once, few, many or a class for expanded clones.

CASSSSPEKYEQYF	TGCGCCAGCAGCTCCTCTCCAGAAAAATACGAGCAGTACTTC	TRBV5-1	TRBJ2-7	.	.
CASSQGSYTEAFF	TGTGCCAGCTCGCAGGGGAGTTACACTGAAGCTTTCTTT	TRBV5-4	TRBJ1-1	.	.
CASSPLTGWVNQPQHF	TGTGCCAGCAGCCCCCTCACAGGGTGGGTGAATCAGCCCCAGCATTTT	TRBV28	TRBJ1-5	.	.
CASRNSAGETQYF	TGTGCCAGCAGGAACAGCGCGGGGGAGACCCAGTACTTC	TRBV14	TRBJ2-5	.	.
CASRGGSSYEQYF	TGTGCCAGCAGAGGCGGGAGCTCCTACGAGCAGTACTTC	TRBV27	TRBJ2-7	.	TRBD2
CASSPNSGDNEQFF	TGTGCCAGCAGCCCGAACTCAGGGGACAATGAGCAGTTCTTC	TRBV7-2	TRBJ2-1	.	.
CASSSGTYEQYF	TGCGCCAGCAGTTCAGGGACCTACGAGCAGTACTTC	TRBV5-1	TRBJ2-7	.	.
CASSLESNRVGGVNTEAFF	TGTGCCAGCAGCTTAGAGTCCAACAGGGTAGGGGGGGTGAACACTGAAGCTTTCTTT	TRBV7-2	TRBJ1-1	.	.
CASSKHRTSGKNYEQYF	TGTGCCAGCAGCAAACATCGGACTAGCGGGAAAAACTACGAGCAGTACTTC	TRBV21-1	TRBJ2-7	.	.
CASSLGSDWGLGNTIYF	TGTGCCAGCAGCTTAGGCTCTGATTGGGGACTCGGAAACACCATATATTTT	TRBV7-9	TRBJ1-3	.	.
CASTKTSGSGNEQFF	TGTGCCAGCACCAAGACTAGCGGGAGTGGCAATGAGCAGTTCTTC	TRBV27	TRBJ2-1	.	TRBD2
CASSRTGVGTEAFF	TGTGCCAGCAGTCGCACAGGGGTTGGTACTGAAGCTTTCTTT	TRBV28	TRBJ1-1	.	TRBD1
CASSLLITVRELFF	TGTGCCAGCAGTTTATTAATCACTGTCCGGGAGCTGTTTTTT	TRBV28	TRBJ2-2	.	.
CASSSYRSLSEQYF	TGTGCCAGCAGCTCATACAGGTCTCTCTCCGAGCAGTACTTC	TRBV5-8	TRBJ2-7	few	.
CASSPGTTGDYGYTF	TGTGCCAGCAGCCCCGGAACGACAGGCGACTATGGCTACACCTTC	TRBV6-5	TRBJ1-2	few	.
CASSLGTSNYGYTF	TGTGCCAGCAGCCTTGGGACGTCTAACTATGGCTACACCTTC	TRBV7-9	TRBJ1-2	once	.
CASRASGGEETQYF	TGTGCCAGTAGAGCTAGCGGAGGAGAAGAGACCCAGTACTTC	TRBV19	TRBJ2-5	.	TRBD2
CASSTFTGGSYNEQFF	TGTGCCAGCTCTACGTTTACAGGGGGCTCCTACAATGAGCAGTTCTTC	TRBV28	TRBJ2-1	.	TRBD1
CASSLARLETQYF	TGTGCTAGCAGCTTAGCGCGTCTAGAGACCCAGTACTTC	TRBV7-7	TRBJ2-5	.	.
CASSPRGSPETQYF	TGTGCCAGCAGCCCCAGGGGTTCTCCCGAGACCCAGTACTTC	TRBV2	TRBJ2-5	.	.
CASSITGTGNQPQHF	TGTGCCAGCAGCATAACCGGGACAGGGAATCAGCCCCAGCATTTT	TRBV13	TRBJ1-5	.	TRBD1
CASSFALGGGSLYEQYF	TGTGCCAGCAGCTTCGCCTTAGGTGGCGGGAGTTTGTACGAGCAGTACTTC	TRBV7-2	TRBJ2-7	.	TRBD2
CASSPRQDRAAGELFF	TGTGCCAGCTCACCACGGCAGGACAGGGCGGCCGGGGAGCTGTTTTTT	TRBV18	TRBJ2-2	.	TRBD1
CASSVGGPYNEQFF	TGTGCCAGCAGCGTAGGAGGTCCCTACAATGAGCAGTTCTTC	TRBV9	TRBJ2-1	.	.
CASSPLQGAGEQYF	TGTGCCAGCTCACCGTTGCAGGGGGCGGGGGAGCAGTACTTC	TRBV18	TRBJ2-7	.	TRBD1
CSVGQARSYDTEAFF	TGCAGCGTCGGACAGGCACGTTCTTACGACACTGAAGCTTTCTTT	TRBV29-1	TRBJ1-1	once	TRBD1
CASSFDTLGQGAYF	TGTGCCAGCAGCTTCGATACCTTAGGACAGGGGGCGTACTTC	TRBV7-9	TRBJ2-7	.	TRBD1
CASSLRGRNTEAFF	TGTGCCAGCAGCTTGAGGGGTAGAAACACTGAAGCTTTCTTT	TRBV7-2	TRBJ1-1	.	.
CASRSTGELFF	TGTGCCAGCAGGTCCACCGGGGAGCTGTTTTTT	TRBV2	TRBJ2-2	.	.
CASSLIGGGGTGELFF	TGTGCCAGCAGCTTAATAGGAGGGGGCGGTACCGGGGAGCTGTTTTTT	TRBV7-2	TRBJ2-2	.	.
CASSRGTGGYTF	TGTGCCAGCAGCCGGGGGACAGGAGGCTACACCTTC	TRBV7-9	TRBJ1-2	.	TRBD1
CASGTVGDTQYF	TGTGCCAGCGGGACCGTCGGGGATACGCAGTATTTT	TRBV2	TRBJ2-3	.	.
CASSVLPQAVHEQFF	TGTGCCAGCAGCGTTCTTCCCCAGGCGGTACATGAGCAGTTCTTC	TRBV11-1	TRBJ2-1	.	.
CASSEWTAAKNIQYF	TGTGCCAGCAGTGAGTGGACAGCAGCCAAAAACATTCAGTACTTC	TRBV2	TRBJ2-4	medium-sized	.
CASSAGTLGTYEQYF	TGTGCCAGTAGTGCTGGGACATTGGGGACCTACGAGCAGTACTTC	TRBV19	TRBJ2-7	.	.
CASSLAASWVGTEAFF	TGCGCCAGCAGCTTGGCCGCGTCTTGGGTAGGAACTGAAGCTTTCTTT	TRBV5-1	TRBJ1-1	.	.
CASSFAGTNEKLFF	TGTGCCAGCAGCTTCGCGGGGACTAATGAAAAACTGTTTTTT	TRBV5-4	TRBJ1-4	.	.
CSHPGQGTYEQYF	TGCAGCCACCCCGGACAGGGTACCTACGAGCAGTACTTC	TRBV29-1	TRBJ2-7	.	TRBD1
CASSHETGADEQYF	TGTGCCAGCAGCCACGAAACAGGGGCGGACGAGCAGTACTTC	TRBV7-9	TRBJ2-7	few	TRBD1
CASSLERVSNQPQHF	TGTGCCAGCAGCTTAGAAAGGGTTAGCAATCAGCCCCAGCATTTT	TRBV7-2	TRBJ1-5	.	.
CSVETSGKALGAFF	TGCAGCGTGGAGACCTCAGGAAAGGCCCTAGGGGCTTTCTTT	TRBV29-1	TRBJ1-1	.	.
CATSRDAGVRRTGELFF	TGTGCCACCAGCAGAGATGCGGGAGTGCGACGCACCGGGGAGCTGTTTTTT	TRBV15	TRBJ2-2	.	TRBD2
CASSFMGVLVETQYF	TGCGCCAGCAGCTTCATGGGGGTTTTAGTGGAGACCCAGTACTTC	TRBV5-1	TRBJ2-5	.	.
CASSEVARTYEQYF	TGCGCCAGCAGTGAGGTAGCGCGAACCTACGAGCAGTACTTC	TRBV10-2	TRBJ2-7	.	.
CASSQTGLGYEQYF	TGTGCCAGCAGCCAGACAGGGTTAGGGTACGAGCAGTACTTC	TRBV2	TRBJ2-7	.	TRBD1
CASSQFLGNTIYF	TGTGCCAGCAGCCAATTCCTGGGAAACACCATATATTTT	TRBV6-6	TRBJ1-3	.	.
CASSRPAYGEAFF	TGTGCCAGCAGTCGTCCGGCCTATGGTGAAGCTTTCTTT	TRBV11-2	TRBJ1-1	few	.
CASSQAARPAETQYF	TGCGCCAGCAGCCAAGCGGCAAGACCAGCGGAGACCCAGTACTTC	TRBV4-3	TRBJ2-5	few	.
CASSSRRGSYNEQFF	TGTGCTAGCAGCTCACGACGCGGGAGTTACAATGAGCAGTTCTTC	TRBV7-7	TRBJ2-1	.	TRBD2
CASSQGTSLFNQPQHF	TGCGCCAGCAGCCAAGGGACCTCCTTATTCAATCAGCCCCAGCATTTT	TRBV4-1	TRBJ1-5	.	.
CASSLDAWWQGGTDTQYF	TGTGCCAGCAGCTTAGACGCCTGGTGGCAGGGAGGCACAGATACGCAGTATTTT	TRBV7-9	TRBJ2-3	.	.
CASSSARQGGSNQPQHF	TGTGCCAGCAGCTCTGCCCGACAGGGGGGCTCCAATCAGCCCCAGCATTTT	TRBV5-6	TRBJ1-5	.	TRBD1
CASSPQREGRETQYF	TGTGCCAGCAGCCCGCAGCGGGAGGGCCGAGAGACCCAGTACTTC	TRBV7-9	TRBJ2-5	.	TRBD2
CASSLDRGGGNYGYTF	TGTGCCAGCAGTTTGGACAGGGGAGGGGGTAACTATGGCTACACCTTC	TRBV28	TRBJ1-2	.	TRBD1